Listed below are T cell receptor beta chains from one sample, sequenced in a study of blood T cell repertoires in COVID-19. TCRdb keeps only in-frame clones here, not all; method: immunoSEQ multiplex PCR. Among 150,000 to 200,000 clones listed, roughly 84% were seen once. Sequences were obtained from peripheral blood. The receptors here all came from a woman of 80 years or more with active or convalescent COVID-19. Both conserved end residues are part of each CDR3. Each record gives: V gene, CDR3 protein.

>TRBV18
CASSRAVDQPQHF
>TRBV19
CASSIEGNTGELFF
>TRBV10-3
CAISDPDRDNQPQHF
>TRBV11-3
CASSLDQGTLGTQYF
>TRBV9
CASGTGGIGQPQHF
>TRBV7-9
CASSLEGIQSSYNEQFF
>TRBV7-2
CASSTSGQIYEQYF
>TRBV4-2
CASSQGGSFYGYTF
>TRBV27
CASSGQGAAEAFF
>TRBV7-3
CASSLTGDYNTDTQYF
>TRBV15
CATGGTGLGNQPQHF
>TRBV11-3
CASSTRSGQVSYEQYF
>TRBV12-5
CASSKGQGADTEAFF
>TRBV4-3
CASSQDRDTASTDTQYF
>TRBV19
CASSEGGERPQHF
>TRBV13
CASSSLAVEEDTQYF
>TRBV19
CASMGQFTLSNQPQHF
>TRBV7-2
CASSDGTGSQPQHF
>TRBV7-7
CASSLGRASIDEQFF
>TRBV3-1/TRBV3-2
CASGWTQLDEQYF
>TRBV5-5
CASSTPGGSDNEQFF
>TRBV19
CASSPSTGNTGELFF
>TRBV18
CASSPRRGDSNQPQHF
>TRBV2
CASVEEGASNEKLFF
>TRBV20-1
CSASGTGGTSGTYEQYF
>TRBV27
CASSLPPGSGVRNEQFF
>TRBV6-2/TRBV6-3
CASSSLTGVAQPQHF
>TRBV6-5
CASTAAGSDYGYTF
>TRBV5-4
CASSLAGGSEQYF
>TRBV5-6
CASRLPGEADTQYF
>TRBV7-6
CASSVNDRYYTF
>TRBV6-5
CASSPPTGRGYTF
>TRBV27
CASSWAGNQPQHF
>TRBV19
CASSIGPGQVRDEQYF
>TRBV15
CATSRDRAFYEQYF
>TRBV19
CASSIARKNTEAFF
>TRBV18
CASSPRGGYTGELFF
>TRBV5-6
CASSQTGGAGYEQYF
>TRBV6-5
CASSYSGGRTDTQYF